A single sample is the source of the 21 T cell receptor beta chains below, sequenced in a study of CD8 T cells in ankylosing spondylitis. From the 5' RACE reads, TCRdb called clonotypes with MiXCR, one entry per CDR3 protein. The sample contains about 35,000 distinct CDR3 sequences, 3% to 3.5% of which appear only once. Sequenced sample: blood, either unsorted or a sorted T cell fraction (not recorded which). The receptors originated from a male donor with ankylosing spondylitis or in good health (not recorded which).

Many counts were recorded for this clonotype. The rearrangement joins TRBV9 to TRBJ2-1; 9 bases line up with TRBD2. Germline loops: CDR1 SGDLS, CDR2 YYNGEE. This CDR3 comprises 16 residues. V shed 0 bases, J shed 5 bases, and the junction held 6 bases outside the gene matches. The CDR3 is CASSVGVSGGNNEQFF. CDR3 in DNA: TGTGCCAGCAGCGTAGGCGTCAGCGGGGGGAACAATGAGCAGTTCTTC. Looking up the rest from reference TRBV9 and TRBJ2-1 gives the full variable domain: DSGVTQTPKHLITATGQRVTLRCSPRSGDLSVYWYQQSLDQGLQFLIQYYNGEERAKGNILERFSAQQFPDLHSELNLSSLELGDSALYFCASSVGVSGGNNEQFFGPGTRLTVL.

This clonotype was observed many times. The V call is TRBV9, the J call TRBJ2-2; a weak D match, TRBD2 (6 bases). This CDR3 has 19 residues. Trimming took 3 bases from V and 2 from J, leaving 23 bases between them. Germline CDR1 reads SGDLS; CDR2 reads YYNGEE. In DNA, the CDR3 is TGTGCCAGCAGCGCGGCGCTAGCGTCCAGCGGAAGAAACACCGGGGAGCTGTTTTTT. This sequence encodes CASSAALASSGRNTGELFF.

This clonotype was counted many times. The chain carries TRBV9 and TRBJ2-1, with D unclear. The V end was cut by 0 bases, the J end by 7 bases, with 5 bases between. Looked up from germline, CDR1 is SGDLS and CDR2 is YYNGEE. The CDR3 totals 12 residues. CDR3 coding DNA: TGTGCCAGCAGCGTAGCGTGGAATGAGCAGTTCTTC. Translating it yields CASSVAWNEQFF.

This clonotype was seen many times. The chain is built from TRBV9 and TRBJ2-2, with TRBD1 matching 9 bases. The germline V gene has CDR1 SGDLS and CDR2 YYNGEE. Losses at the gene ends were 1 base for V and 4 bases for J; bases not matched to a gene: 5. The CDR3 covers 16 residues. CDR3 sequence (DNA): TGTGCCAGCAGCGTACAGACAGGGGGAATCACCGGGGAGCTGTTTTTT. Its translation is CASSVQTGGITGELFF. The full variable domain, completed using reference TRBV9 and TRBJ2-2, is DSGVTQTPKHLITATGQRVTLRCSPRSGDLSVYWYQQSLDQGLQFLIQYYNGEERAKGNILERFSAQQFPDLHSELNLSSLELGDSALYFCASSVQTGGITGELFFGEGSRLTVL.

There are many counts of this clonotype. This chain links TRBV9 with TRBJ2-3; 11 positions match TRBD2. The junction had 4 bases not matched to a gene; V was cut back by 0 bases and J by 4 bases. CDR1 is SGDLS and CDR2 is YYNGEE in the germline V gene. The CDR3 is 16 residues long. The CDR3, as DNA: TGTGCCAGCAGCGTAGGGGGGACTAGCGGAGCAGATACGCAGTATTTT. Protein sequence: CASSVGGTSGADTQYF.

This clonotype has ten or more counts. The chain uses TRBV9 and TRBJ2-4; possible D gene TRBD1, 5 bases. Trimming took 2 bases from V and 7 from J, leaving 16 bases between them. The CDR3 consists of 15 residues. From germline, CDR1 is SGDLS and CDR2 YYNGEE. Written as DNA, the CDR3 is TGTGCCAGCAGCGTTTCAGGACAAAAAGGGAACATTCAGTACTTC. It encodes CASSVSGQKGNIQYF. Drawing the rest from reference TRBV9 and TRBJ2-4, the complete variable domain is DSGVTQTPKHLITATGQRVTLRCSPRSGDLSVYWYQQSLDQGLQFLIQYYNGEERAKGNILERFSAQQFPDLHSELNLSSLELGDSALYFCASSVSGQKGNIQYFGAGTRLSVL.

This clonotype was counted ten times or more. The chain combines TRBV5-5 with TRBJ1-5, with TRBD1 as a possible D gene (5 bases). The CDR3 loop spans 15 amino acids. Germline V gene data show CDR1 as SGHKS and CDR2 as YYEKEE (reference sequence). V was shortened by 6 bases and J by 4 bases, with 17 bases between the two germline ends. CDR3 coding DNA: TGTGCCAGCACCGATCCGGGGCGTCAAAATCAGCCCCAGCATTTT. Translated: CASTDPGRQNQPQHF.

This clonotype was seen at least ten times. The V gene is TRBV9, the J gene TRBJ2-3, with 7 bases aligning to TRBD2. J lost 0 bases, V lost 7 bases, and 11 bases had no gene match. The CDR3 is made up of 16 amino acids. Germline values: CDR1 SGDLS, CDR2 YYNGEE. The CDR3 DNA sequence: TGTGCCAGCTCACCCTTAGCGGGTGGGAGCACAGATACGCAGTATTTT. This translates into CASSPLAGGSTDTQYF.

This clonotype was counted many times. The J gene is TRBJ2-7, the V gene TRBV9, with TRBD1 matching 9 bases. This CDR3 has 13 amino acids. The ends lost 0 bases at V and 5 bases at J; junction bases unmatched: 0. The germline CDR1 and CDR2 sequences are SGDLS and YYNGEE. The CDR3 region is CASSVGTGDEQYV. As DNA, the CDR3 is TGTGCCAGCAGCGTAGGGACAGGGGACGAGCAGTACGTC.

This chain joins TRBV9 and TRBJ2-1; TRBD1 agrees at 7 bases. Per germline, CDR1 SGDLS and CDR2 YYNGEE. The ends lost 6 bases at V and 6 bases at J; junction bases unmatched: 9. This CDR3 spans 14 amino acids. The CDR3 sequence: CASKPTTGPNEQFF. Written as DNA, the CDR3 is TGTGCCAGCAAACCAACGACAGGGCCCAATGAGCAGTTCTTC.

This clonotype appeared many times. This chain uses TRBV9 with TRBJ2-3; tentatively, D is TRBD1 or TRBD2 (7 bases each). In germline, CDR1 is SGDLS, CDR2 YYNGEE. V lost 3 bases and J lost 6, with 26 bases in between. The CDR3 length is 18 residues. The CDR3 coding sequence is TGTGCCAGCAGCGAACCCCCAGGGGGGGGCGGAGGACTGGATACGCAGTATTTT. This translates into CASSEPPGGGGGLDTQYF.

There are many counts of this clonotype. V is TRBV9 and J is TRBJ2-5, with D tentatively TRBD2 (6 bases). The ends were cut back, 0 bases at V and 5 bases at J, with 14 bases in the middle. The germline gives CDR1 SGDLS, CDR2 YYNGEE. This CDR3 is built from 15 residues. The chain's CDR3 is CASSVGGGARETQYF. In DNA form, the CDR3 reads TGTGCCAGCAGCGTAGGAGGAGGGGCGCGGGAGACCCAGTACTTC.

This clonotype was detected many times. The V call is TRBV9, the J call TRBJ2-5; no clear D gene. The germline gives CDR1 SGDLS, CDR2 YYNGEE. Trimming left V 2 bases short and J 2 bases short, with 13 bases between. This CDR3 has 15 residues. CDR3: CASSVAPVAQETQYF. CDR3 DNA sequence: TGTGCCAGCAGCGTTGCCCCCGTGGCTCAAGAGACCCAGTACTTC.

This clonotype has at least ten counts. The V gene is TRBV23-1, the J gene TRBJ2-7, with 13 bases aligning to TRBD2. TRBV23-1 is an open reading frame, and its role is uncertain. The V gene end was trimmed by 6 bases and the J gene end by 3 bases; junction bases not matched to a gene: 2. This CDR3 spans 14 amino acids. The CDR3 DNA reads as TGCGCCAGCAGGGGACTAGCGGGGTACTACGAGCAGTACGTC. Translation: CASRGLAGYYEQYV.

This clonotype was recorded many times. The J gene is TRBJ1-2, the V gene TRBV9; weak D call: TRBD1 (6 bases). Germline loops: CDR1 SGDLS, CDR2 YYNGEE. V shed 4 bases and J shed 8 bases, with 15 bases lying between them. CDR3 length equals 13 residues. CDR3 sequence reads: CASSRLGAGGYTF. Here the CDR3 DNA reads TGTGCCAGCAGCCGCTTGGGGGCGGGGGGCTACACCTTC. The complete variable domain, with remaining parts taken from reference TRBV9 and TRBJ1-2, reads DSGVTQTPKHLITATGQRVTLRCSPRSGDLSVYWYQQSLDQGLQFLIQYYNGEERAKGNILERFSAQQFPDLHSELNLSSLELGDSALYFCASSRLGAGGYTFGSGTRLTVV.

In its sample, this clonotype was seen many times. Written as DNA, the CDR3 is TGTGCCAGCAGCCCGGGGGCTAGCACAGATACGCAGTATTTT. Amino acid sequence: CASSPGASTDTQYF. V usage is TRBV9 and J usage is TRBJ2-3; either TRBD1 or TRBD2 may fit D (6 bases each). There are 14 residues in the CDR3. The V gene lost 4 bases and the J gene lost 0 bases, with 9 bases spanning the gap. Looked up from germline, CDR1 is SGDLS and CDR2 is YYNGEE.

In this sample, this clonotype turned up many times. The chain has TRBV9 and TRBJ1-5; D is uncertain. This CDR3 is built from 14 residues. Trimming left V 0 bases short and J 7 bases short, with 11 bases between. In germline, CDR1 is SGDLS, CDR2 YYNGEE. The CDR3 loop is CASSVEGRGQPQHF. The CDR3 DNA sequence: TGTGCCAGCAGCGTAGAGGGCCGAGGCCAGCCCCAGCATTTT.

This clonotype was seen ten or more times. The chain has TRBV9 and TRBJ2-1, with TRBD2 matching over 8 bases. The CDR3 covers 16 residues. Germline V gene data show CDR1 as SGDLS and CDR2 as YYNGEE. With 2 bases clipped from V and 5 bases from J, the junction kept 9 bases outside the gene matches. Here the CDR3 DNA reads TGTGCCAGCAGCGTCGACGGGGGGGCTTTTGACAATGAGCAGTTCTTC. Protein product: CASSVDGGAFDNEQFF.

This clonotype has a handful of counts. Here the CDR3 DNA reads TGTGCCAGCAGCCCCGAACAGGGGGACTATGGCTACACCTTC. Translating gives CASSPEQGDYGYTF. This sequence joins TRBV9 and TRBJ1-2, with 8 bases matching TRBD1. Germline V gene data show CDR1 as SGDLS and CDR2 as YYNGEE. The CDR3 loop spans 14 amino acids. V was pared by 4 bases and J by 3 bases, with 5 bases of the junction left unmatched.

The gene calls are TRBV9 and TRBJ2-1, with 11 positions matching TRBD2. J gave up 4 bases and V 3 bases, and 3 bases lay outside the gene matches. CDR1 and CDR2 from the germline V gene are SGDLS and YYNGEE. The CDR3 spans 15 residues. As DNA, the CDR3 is TGTGCCAGCAGCGCGAGACTAGCGGGGTACAATGAGCAGTTCTTC. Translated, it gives CASSARLAGYNEQFF.

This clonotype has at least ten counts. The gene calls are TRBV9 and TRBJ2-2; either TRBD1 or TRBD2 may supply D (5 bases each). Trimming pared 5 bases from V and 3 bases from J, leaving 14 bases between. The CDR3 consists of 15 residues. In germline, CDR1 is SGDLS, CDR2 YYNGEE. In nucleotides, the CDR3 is TGTGCCAGCAGGAGGGGTGTTAGGGACACCGGGGAGCTGTTTTTT. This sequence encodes CASRRGVRDTGELFF.